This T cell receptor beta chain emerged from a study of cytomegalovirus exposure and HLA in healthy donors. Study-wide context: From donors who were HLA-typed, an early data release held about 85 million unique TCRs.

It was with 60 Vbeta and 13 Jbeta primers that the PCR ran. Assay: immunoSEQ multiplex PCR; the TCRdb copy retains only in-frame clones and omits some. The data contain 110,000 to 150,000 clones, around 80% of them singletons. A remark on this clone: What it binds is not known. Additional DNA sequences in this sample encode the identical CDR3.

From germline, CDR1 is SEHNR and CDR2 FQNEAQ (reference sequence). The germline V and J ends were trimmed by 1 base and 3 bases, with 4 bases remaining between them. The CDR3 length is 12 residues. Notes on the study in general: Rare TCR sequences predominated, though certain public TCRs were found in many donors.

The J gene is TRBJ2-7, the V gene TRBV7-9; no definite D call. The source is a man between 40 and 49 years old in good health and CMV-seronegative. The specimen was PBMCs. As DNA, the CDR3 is TGTGCCAGCAGCTTAGGCAGCTACGAGCAGTACTTC. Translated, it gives CASSLGSYEQYF.